Listed below are T cell receptor beta chains from one sample, sequenced in a study of T cell changes during pregnancy in multiple sclerosis. Using immunoSEQ multiplex PCR, the repertoire was profiled, and TCRdb retains in-frame clones only, with some absent. The sample consists of approximately 130,000 clones, around 95% of them appearing once. The sequenced sample was peripheral blood, obtained after pregnancy. These receptors came from a female donor with multiple sclerosis, enrolled in a pregnancy study. Each CDR3 is given with its conserved first and last residue. The order of the fields is clone size, V gene, J gene, D gene, CDR3 protein, CDR3 DNA. A D gene is named only where the DNA matches it firmly. Size is omitted from some rows. Given values are once, few, many or a class for expanded clones.

>-|TRBV6-5|TRBJ2-1|-
CASSSDAGTYNEQFF
TGTGCCAGCAGTTCGGACGCGGGAACCTACAATGAGCAGTTCTTC
>once|TRBV5-1|TRBJ2-7|TRBD1
CASSLGTGRNYEQYF
TGCGCCAGCAGCTTAGGGACAGGACGCAACTACGAGCAGTACTTC
>-|TRBV6-8|TRBJ2-5|-
CASSQVIQETQYF
TGTGCCTCCTCCCAGGTAATCCAAGAGACCCAGTACTTC
>-|TRBV29-1|TRBJ1-2|TRBD1
CSVVGQAGYGYTF
TGTAGCGTTGTGGGACAGGCTGGATATGGCTACACCTTC
>-|TRBV19|TRBJ2-3|TRBD2
CASSLAGGVGDTQYF
TGTGCCAGTAGTTTAGCGGGAGGAGTCGGAGATACGCAGTATTTT
>-|TRBV28|TRBJ1-5|-
CASSLFRMGSNQPQHF
TGTGCCAGCAGTTTATTCAGGATGGGTAGCAATCAGCCCCAGCATTTT
>-|TRBV2|TRBJ1-1|-
CASSVGRSNTEAFF
TGTGCCAGCAGTGTAGGCAGGTCGAACACTGAAGCTTTCTTT
>-|TRBV27|TRBJ2-1|TRBD2
CASRGVGLAGGVEQFF
TGTGCCAGCAGAGGCGTCGGACTAGCGGGAGGGGTTGAGCAGTTCTTC
>-|TRBV6-5|TRBJ2-2|-
CASKLETGELFF
TGTGCCAGCAAACTAGAAACCGGGGAGCTGTTTTTT
>-|TRBV4-2|TRBJ2-5|-
CASSLLGGGQKTQYF
TGTGCCAGCAGCCTCCTTGGGGGGGGGCAAAAGACCCAGTACTTC
>-|TRBV7-9|TRBJ2-1|TRBD2
CASSFGGLAGEVNEQFF
TGTGCCAGCAGCTTCGGCGGACTAGCGGGAGAAGTCAATGAGCAGTTCTTC
>few|TRBV29-1|TRBJ1-1|-
CSVQGMIPEAFF
TGCAGCGTACAGGGCATGATCCCTGAAGCTTTCTTT
>few|TRBV7-9|TRBJ1-1|-
CAARMNTEAFF
TGTGCCGCCAGGATGAACACTGAAGCTTTCTTT
>-|TRBV5-1|TRBJ1-1|-
CASSLDGLGEAFF
TGCGCCAGCAGCTTGGACGGCTTGGGCGAAGCTTTCTTT
>once|TRBV5-8|TRBJ2-7|TRBD1
CASSPDEGQRFWAYEQYF
TGTGCCAGCAGCCCTGACGAGGGACAGAGGTTTTGGGCCTACGAGCAGTACTTC
>-|TRBV27|TRBJ2-3|-
CASSRGGLGDTQYF
TGTGCCAGCAGCCGAGGAGGGTTAGGTGATACGCAGTATTTT
>once|TRBV4-1|TRBJ2-1|-
CASSQEGAPLEDEQFF
TGCGCCAGCAGCCAAGAGGGGGCCCCCCTAGAGGATGAGCAGTTCTTC
>-|TRBV29-1|TRBJ2-7|-
CSVSRQDSNNEQYF
TGCAGCGTTTCCAGACAGGATAGTAACAACGAGCAGTACTTC
>-|TRBV6-5|TRBJ2-2|TRBD1
CASRGTGIGELFF
TGTGCCAGTCGAGGGACAGGGATCGGGGAGCTGTTTTTT
>-|TRBV27|TRBJ2-2|TRBD2
CASSTVAGVYTGELFF
TGTGCCAGCAGTACCGTAGCGGGAGTGTACACCGGGGAGCTGTTTTTT
>-|TRBV6-5|TRBJ2-1|TRBD1
CASTRTGGVNEQFF
TGTGCCAGCACAAGGACAGGGGGGGTAAATGAGCAGTTCTTC
>-|TRBV11-1|TRBJ2-3|-
CASSGETSGTDTQYF
TGTGCCAGCAGCGGGGAGACATCTGGCACAGATACGCAGTATTTT
>-|TRBV18|TRBJ1-5|-
CASSPSVSSNQPQHF
TGTGCCAGCTCACCATCGGTTTCTAGCAATCAGCCCCAGCATTTT
>once|TRBV12-5|TRBJ2-7|-
CASGSSRAPYEQYF
TGTGCTAGTGGTTCTTCCAGGGCTCCCTACGAGCAGTACTTC
>-|TRBV5-8|TRBJ2-7|-
CASSSGDRSYEQYF
TGTGCCAGCAGCTCGGGGGACCGCTCCTACGAGCAGTACTTC
>-|TRBV6-6|TRBJ2-7|TRBD1
CASRPGTGGSYEQYF
TGTGCCAGCAGACCCGGGACAGGGGGCTCCTACGAGCAGTACTTC
>-|TRBV7-6|TRBJ2-2|-
CASSTLAAGTGELFF
TGTGCCAGCAGCACCTTAGCGGCCGGGACCGGGGAGCTGTTTTTT
>-|TRBV27|TRBJ2-1|TRBD1
CASSPRTGPGDEQFF
TGTGCCAGCAGTCCACGGACAGGACCAGGCGATGAGCAGTTCTTC
>once|TRBV28|TRBJ2-1|TRBD1
CASLTGVLGEQFF
TGTGCCAGCCTGACAGGGGTGCTCGGTGAGCAGTTCTTC
>-|TRBV25-1|TRBJ2-5|-
CASSEALMGGTQYF
TGTGCCAGCAGTGAAGCTCTAATGGGGGGGACCCAGTACTTC
>-|TRBV6-1|TRBJ2-7|TRBD1
CASSAGQGSYEQYF
TGTGCCAGCAGTGCGGGACAGGGTTCCTACGAGCAGTACTTC
>-|TRBV30|TRBJ1-2|TRBD1
CAWDSRGHGYTF
TGTGCCTGGGACTCAAGGGGGCATGGCTACACCTTC
>-|TRBV7-2|TRBJ1-2|TRBD1
CASSPTGGYGYTF
TGTGCCAGCAGTCCGACAGGGGGCTATGGCTACACCTTC
>once|TRBV25-1|TRBJ1-5|-
CASSEFLLANQPQHF
TGTGCCAGCAGTGAATTTTTGTTGGCAAATCAGCCCCAGCATTTT
>-|TRBV9|TRBJ1-1|-
CASSVVGSAEAFF
TGTGCCAGCAGCGTAGTTGGAAGCGCTGAAGCTTTCTTT
>-|TRBV4-3|TRBJ2-7|-
CASSQDSSGRSSYEQYF
TGCGCCAGCAGCCAAGACTCCAGCGGCCGGAGCTCCTACGAGCAGTACTTC
>-|TRBV7-9|TRBJ1-2|TRBD1
CASSVPGQQTYGYTF
TGTGCCAGCAGCGTACCGGGACAGCAGACCTATGGCTACACCTTC
>once|TRBV6-1|TRBJ2-3|-
CASSALSQDYTDTQYF
TGTGCCAGCAGTGCACTTTCTCAAGACTACACAGATACGCAGTATTTT
>-|TRBV10-3|TRBJ1-2|-
CAISESGLNYGYTF
TGTGCCATCAGTGAGTCGGGACTTAACTATGGCTACACCTTC
>-|TRBV7-2|TRBJ2-5|-
CASSPGGGRATQYF
TGTGCCAGCAGCCCAGGGGGCGGGAGAGCGACCCAGTACTTC
>-|TRBV2|TRBJ2-5|TRBD2
CASRLSFSGRGETQYF
TGTGCCAGCAGACTAAGCTTTAGCGGGAGGGGCGAGACCCAGTACTTC
>-|TRBV28|TRBJ1-5|-
CASRFSGISGNQPQHF
TGTGCCAGCAGGTTCTCCGGGATCTCCGGAAATCAGCCCCAGCATTTT
>-|TRBV7-9|TRBJ2-3|TRBD1
CASSLARGQDPDTQYF
TGTGCCAGCAGCTTAGCCCGGGGACAGGATCCAGATACGCAGTATTTT
>-|TRBV19|TRBJ2-1|TRBD2
CASSWGGRAKGNEQFF
TGTGCCAGTAGTTGGGGCGGGAGGGCCAAAGGCAATGAGCAGTTCTTC
>-|TRBV13|TRBJ2-3|TRBD2
CASSLTRGTRATDTQYF
TGTGCCAGCAGCCTTACTAGGGGGACTAGGGCCACAGATACGCAGTATTTT
>-|TRBV12-5|TRBJ2-1|-
CASGLGGVRGQFF
TGTGCTAGTGGTTTAGGCGGGGTGAGGGGCCAGTTCTTC
>-|TRBV27|TRBJ2-3|-
CASSLSVRGQSGTDTQYF
TGTGCCAGCAGTTTATCGGTCAGGGGCCAAAGTGGCACAGATACGCAGTATTTT
>-|TRBV18|TRBJ2-1|TRBD1
CASSRFTGGSYNEQFF
TGTGCCAGCTCGCGCTTTACAGGGGGGTCCTACAATGAGCAGTTCTTC
>-|TRBV7-8|TRBJ1-4|-
CASSLRTATNEKLFF
TGTGCCAGCAGCCTAAGGACAGCAACTAATGAAAAACTGTTTTTT
>-|TRBV7-2|TRBJ1-5|TRBD1
CASSLEVGQGNQPQHF
TGTGCCAGCAGCTTAGAGGTGGGACAGGGGAATCAGCCCCAGCATTTT
>once|TRBV29-1|TRBJ2-5|-
CSVEDPLEAQETQYF
TGCAGCGTTGAAGATCCGTTAGAAGCACAAGAGACCCAGTACTTC
>-|TRBV2|TRBJ2-2|-
CASSPGLRTGELFF
TGTGCCAGCAGTCCGGGACTCCGCACCGGGGAGCTGTTTTTT